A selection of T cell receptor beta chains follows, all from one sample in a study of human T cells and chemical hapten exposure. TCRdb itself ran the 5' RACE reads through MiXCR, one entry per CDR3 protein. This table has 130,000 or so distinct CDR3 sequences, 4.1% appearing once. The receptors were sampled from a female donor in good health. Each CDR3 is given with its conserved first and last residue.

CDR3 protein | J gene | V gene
CASSQDPGPDGNTIYF | TRBJ1-3 | TRBV3-1
CSVGQPTGWEFF | TRBJ2-1 | TRBV29-1
CASSSSGTGVYEQFF | TRBJ2-1 | TRBV5-4
CASSGTSGPYEQYF | TRBJ2-7 | TRBV10-3
CASSLIGAASEQYF | TRBJ2-3 | TRBV5-1
CATRSGLRQYEQYF | TRBJ2-7 | TRBV24-1
CASSEARGFREKLFF | TRBJ1-4 | TRBV6-1
CAISGTGGPSSGANVLTF | TRBJ2-6 | TRBV10-3
CASRSMTGTGNTIYF | TRBJ1-3 | TRBV27
CASSSGTGASTDTQYF | TRBJ2-3 | TRBV6-5
CASSQTVTQYF | TRBJ2-3 | TRBV3-1
CAWRDRVDQPQHF | TRBJ1-5 | TRBV30
CASRRTGGIYNEQFF | TRBJ2-1 | TRBV2
CASSLGWGALNTGELFF | TRBJ2-2 | TRBV7-2
CASSPPSGGMNTEAFF | TRBJ1-1 | TRBV18
CASSRRTSGDEQFF | TRBJ2-1 | TRBV5-4
CASTPRGGLFNEQFF | TRBJ2-1 | TRBV5-6
CASSLFLETQYF | TRBJ2-5 | TRBV5-1
CASSSTGQTTYEQYF | TRBJ2-7 | TRBV28
CASRGPGTGELFF | TRBJ2-2 | TRBV7-3
CASSSQESEVAHCGGRATGYTF | TRBJ1-2 | TRBV21-1
CASSLMSDTQYF | TRBJ2-3 | TRBV5-1
CASSLWRGAGGDSYEQYF | TRBJ2-7 | TRBV12-3/TRBV12-4
CATSNVASSGNTIYF | TRBJ1-3 | TRBV10-3
CASSLAWVGNQPQHF | TRBJ1-5 | TRBV12-3/TRBV12-4
CASSLGGRGRTDTQYF | TRBJ2-3 | TRBV7-2
CAWSVTRQGNGYTF | TRBJ1-2 | TRBV30
CASSGTGGRYEQYF | TRBJ2-7 | TRBV5-1
CASSEMIAGYYGYTF | TRBJ1-2 | TRBV6-1
CASSQFSGVGTGELFF | TRBJ2-2 | TRBV3-1
CASSLDLTGGNGYTF | TRBJ1-2 | TRBV7-2
CASSPRLYEQYF | TRBJ2-7 | TRBV6-2/TRBV6-3
CASSGTADSYEQYF | TRBJ2-7 | TRBV6-1
CASSMWGVGATDTQYF | TRBJ2-3 | TRBV7-2
CAISPDRGLRNEQFF | TRBJ2-1 | TRBV10-3
CSVPGQVYNEQFF | TRBJ2-1 | TRBV29-1
CASSVVSGYGYTF | TRBJ1-2 | TRBV9
CASSLPGLNTEAFF | TRBJ1-1 | TRBV5-4
CASTPGSVDTEAFF | TRBJ1-1 | TRBV12-3/TRBV12-4
CASSLEYGAPPGTQYF | TRBJ2-3 | TRBV3-1
CASNTGISTGELFF | TRBJ2-2 | TRBV4-3
CASGLAGATEAFF | TRBJ1-1 | TRBV12-5
CASNRDGELFF | TRBJ2-2 | TRBV6-5
CSVDRDRGEQFF | TRBJ2-1 | TRBV29-1
CASSSTYRGYYEQYF | TRBJ2-7 | TRBV5-6
CASSFREGGLAKNIQYF | TRBJ2-4 | TRBV28
CSASTGTADWEGYTF | TRBJ1-2 | TRBV29-1
CSASRVTEAFF | TRBJ1-1 | TRBV20-1
CAISESRGAWGNEQFF | TRBJ2-1 | TRBV10-3
CASSLGTRSSYEQYF | TRBJ2-7 | TRBV7-9